The 5 T cell receptor beta chains in this list originate from one sample, sequenced in a study of Ad26.COV2.S vaccination and SARS-CoV-2 variants. Measured with immunoSEQ multiplex PCR; TCRdb has only the in-frame clones, and not every one. The sample holds 350,000 to 400,000 clones, about nine tenths seen once. Regarding treatment: about 20 received Ad26.COV2.S at low or high dose, single or two shots; about 5 received placebo; per-sample allocation not given. Samples came from day 63 after the first vaccine or placebo injection. The material sequenced was peripheral blood, taken in a trial of Ad26.COV2.S vaccine versus placebo. Source of these receptors: a person aged 18-60 years who received the Ad26.COV2.S COVID-19 vaccine or a placebo.

The chain carries TRBV6-4 and TRBJ2-2, with D unclear. This CDR3 comprises 14 residues. Trimming shortened V by 8 bases and J by 2 bases, and 12 bases separated the two germline ends. Germline V CDR1 and CDR2: MRHNA, SNTAGT. The CDR3 coding sequence is TGTGCCAGCGAGGTGACTTCTAACACCGGGGAGCTGTTTTTT. This translates into CASEVTSNTGELFF.

This chain links TRBV11-2 with TRBJ2-7, with 11 positions matching TRBD1. With V trimmed by 5 bases and J by 4 bases, 10 bases remained unmatched. The CDR3 is 16 residues long. Per germline, CDR1 SGHAT and CDR2 FQNNGV. CDR3 residues: CASSTDRGQFLYEQYF. DNA for the CDR3: TGTGCCAGCAGCACGGACAGGGGGCAGTTCCTTTACGAGCAGTACTTC.

V gene TRBV6-1 combines with J gene TRBJ2-7, with 8 bases identical to TRBD1. The CDR3 is made up of 19 amino acids. After removal of 2 bases from V and 0 bases from J, the junction contained 15 bases not matched to a gene. Germline V gene data show CDR1 as MNHNS and CDR2 as SASEGT. CDR3 sequence: CASSERWGGTGKSSYEQYF. The CDR3 DNA reads as TGTGCCAGCAGTGAAAGATGGGGCGGGACAGGAAAGAGCTCCTACGAGCAGTACTTC.

The V gene is TRBV18, the J gene TRBJ1-1; D is unresolved. Germline V gives CDR1 KGHSH, CDR2 LQKENI. CDR3 size: 12 residues. Trimming removed 7 bases at V and 0 bases at J, with 6 bases between. CDR3 amino acids: CASWSLNTEAFF. Here the CDR3 DNA reads TGTGCCAGCTGGTCCTTGAACACTGAAGCTTTCTTT.

V gene TRBV4-1 combines with J gene TRBJ2-6; TRBD1 matches 9 bases. The CDR3 extends over 18 amino acids. CDR1 is MGHRA, CDR2 YSYEKL, per germline. Trimming at V came to 4 bases and at J to 2 bases, leaving 9 bases not matched to a gene. CDR3 amino acids: CASSPPGQGIAGANVLTF. The CDR3 bases are TGCGCCAGCAGCCCCCCGGGACAGGGAATCGCTGGGGCCAACGTCCTGACTTTC.